What follows are 25 T cell receptor beta chains derived from one specimen sequenced in a study of CD8 T cells in ankylosing spondylitis. TCRdb recomputed calls from the 5' RACE reads with MiXCR, one row per CDR3 protein. The data show some 270,000 distinct CDR3 sequences, approximately 30% seen once. The material sequenced was blood, either unsorted or a sorted T cell fraction (not recorded which). The receptors originated from a male donor with ankylosing spondylitis or in good health (not recorded which).

This clonotype turned up a few times. V usage is TRBV29-1 and J usage is TRBJ1-2; TRBD1 matches 7 bases. Looked up from germline, CDR1 is SQVTM and CDR2 is ANQGSEA. Unmatched junction bases numbered 8, after V lost 7 bases and J lost 6 bases. CDR3 length: 12 amino acids. The CDR3 spells CSAVNRGDGYTF. The CDR3 bases are TGCAGCGCCGTGAACAGGGGAGATGGCTACACCTTC.

The chain couples TRBV29-1 to TRBJ2-1; D ambiguous. From germline, CDR1 is SQVTM and CDR2 ANQGSEA. Trimming pared 4 bases from V and 10 bases from J, leaving 8 bases between. The CDR3 has 10 residues. This CDR3 reads CSVVLTEQFF. The CDR3 DNA sequence: TGCAGCGTTGTTTTGACAGAGCAGTTCTTC.

The rearrangement uses TRBV5-6 and TRBJ2-1; D may be TRBD1 or TRBD2 (6 bases each). CDR1 and CDR2 (germline): SGHDT, YYEEEE. This CDR3 is built from 14 residues. Trimming removed 0 bases from V and 10 bases from J, with 14 bases in between. CDR3 region: CASSLAALGGEQFF. CDR3 DNA sequence: TGTGCCAGCAGCTTGGCGGCACTGGGGGGCGAGCAGTTCTTC.

The gene calls are TRBV20-1 and TRBJ1-2; no definite D call. This CDR3 contains 13 residues. Trimming cost V 1 base and J 4 bases, with 10 bases left between them. Germline V gene data show CDR1 as DFQATT and CDR2 as SNEGSKA (reference sequence). The CDR3 bases are TGCAGTGCTAGAGTGACCGAACGCTATGGCTACACCTTC. This encodes CSARVTERYGYTF.

In its sample, this clonotype was seen a few times. The J gene is TRBJ2-2, the V gene TRBV6-5; D assignment may be TRBD1 or TRBD2 (5 bases each). Between the trimmed V and J ends, which lost 4 bases and 1 base, there was a span of 10 bases. From germline, CDR1 is MNHEY and CDR2 SVGAGI. The CDR3 spans 15 residues. For the CDR3, the DNA is TGTGCCAGCAGTTTCTTTGGGGGGAACACCGGGGAGCTGTTTTTT. It translates to CASSFFGGNTGELFF.

The J gene is TRBJ2-5, the V gene TRBV27; 11 bases line up with TRBD2. The CDR3 has 16 amino acids. Germline CDR1 and CDR2: MNHEY and SMNVEV (reference sequence). Unmatched junction bases numbered 5, after V lost 5 bases and J lost 0 bases. CDR3 sequence (DNA): TGTGCCAGCAGTGACAGACTAGCGGGATACCAAGAGACCCAGTACTTC. Its translation is CASSDRLAGYQETQYF.

V is TRBV5-6 and J is TRBJ2-7; perhaps TRBD1 as D (5 bases). V lost 0 bases to trimming and J lost 7 bases, with 17 bases between them. Germline assignment: CDR1 SGHDT and CDR2 YYEEEE. This CDR3 spans 15 amino acids. CDR3 sequence reads: CASSLAARVPSEQYF. The CDR3 DNA is TGTGCCAGCAGCTTGGCCGCCAGGGTGCCTTCGGAGCAGTACTTC.

There are a few counts of this clonotype. The chain has TRBV12-3 or TRBV12-4 and TRBJ1-3; maybe TRBD1 (5 bases). With 10 bases removed from V and 0 bases from J, the gap between germline ends came to 10 bases. This CDR3 region has 13 residues. CDR3 DNA: TGTGCCATAGATGGGGCCTCTGGAAACACCATATATTTT. This gives the protein CAIDGASGNTIYF.

This clonotype was seen more than once but under ten times. This rearrangement joins TRBV4-2 to TRBJ2-1, with D maybe TRBD1 (6 bases). The CDR3 loop spans 14 amino acids. Germline CDR1 reads LGHNA; CDR2 reads YNFKEQ. V dropped 0 bases and J dropped 8 bases, with 11 bases sitting between them. The CDR3 loop reads CASSQDTGWDEQFF. Here the CDR3 DNA reads TGTGCCAGCAGCCAAGATACAGGGTGGGATGAGCAGTTCTTC.

The chain joins TRBV5-1 to TRBJ1-6; perhaps TRBD1 as D (6 bases). Germline V CDR1 and CDR2: SGHRS, YFSETQ. This CDR3 contains 15 residues. V lost 4 bases to trimming and J lost 10 bases, with 18 bases between them. The CDR3 reads CASSEGVPGTSPLHF. Written as DNA, the CDR3 is TGCGCCAGCAGCGAGGGCGTTCCCGGGACATCACCCCTCCACTTT.

This clonotype was detected many times. The V call is TRBV20-1, the J call TRBJ2-7; perhaps TRBD2 as D (6 bases). The germline V gene encodes CDR1 DFQATT and CDR2 SNEGSKA (reference sequence). The CDR3 contains 15 residues. Trimming took off 1 base at V and 7 bases at J, with 20 bases between the two ends. This CDR3 reads CSARGTLADSREQYF. Here the CDR3 DNA reads TGCAGTGCTAGAGGTACCTTAGCGGATTCGCGGGAGCAGTACTTC.

This clonotype was seen a single time. V and J are TRBV20-1 and TRBJ2-1, with a weak D call TRBD1 (6 bases). In germline, CDR1 is DFQATT, CDR2 SNEGSKA (reference sequence). The CDR3 extends over 14 amino acids. The CDR3 DNA reads TGCAGCCGCAAGGCGGACAGCTCCTACAATGAGCAGTTCTTC. It specifies CSRKADSSYNEQFF.

This chain uses TRBV28 with TRBJ2-1, with TRBD2 matching 12 bases. Germline V lookup: CDR1 MDHEN, CDR2 SYDVKM. The CDR3 contains 16 residues. V trimming: 3 bases; J trimming: 3 bases; junction bases outside the gene matches: 3. The CDR3 is CASSFPLAGGYNEQFF. CDR3 DNA sequence: TGTGCCAGCAGTTTCCCACTAGCGGGGGGCTACAATGAGCAGTTCTTC.

To note about this clonotype: One junction end disagrees with the germline gene, perhaps due to a read error. The chain recombines TRBV6-2 or TRBV6-3 with TRBJ2-1; maybe TRBD1 (6 bases). This CDR3 spans 17 amino acids. Per the germline V gene, CDR1 is MNHEY and CDR2 is SVGEGT. As DNA, the CDR3 is TGTGCCAGCAGCCCTTTGGGGCCCCAGGGACACTACAATGAGCAGATCTTC. Translation: CASSPLGPQGHYNEQIF.

The CDR3 region has the DNA TGCAGCGTTGACCGGGGCAGGACAGATACGCAGTATTTT. This codes for CSVDRGRTDTQYF. The chain has TRBV29-1 and TRBJ2-3, with D perhaps given as TRBD1 or TRBD2 (5 bases each). Trimming cost V 3 bases and J 3 bases, with 10 bases left between them. The CDR3 has 13 residues. The V gene's germline CDR1 is SQVTM and CDR2 ANQGSEA.

This rearrangement joins TRBV5-1 to TRBJ2-3, with TRBD2 matching 14 bases. V lost 6 bases and J lost 0; bases outside the gene matches: 3. The CDR3 runs to 16 residues. CDR1 is SGHRS and CDR2 is YFSETQ in the germline V gene. The CDR3 nucleotides are TGCGCCAGCAAGGGACTAGCGGGGGCTAGCACAGATACGCAGTATTTT. Amino acid sequence: CASKGLAGASTDTQYF.

CDR3 in DNA: TGTGCCAGCAGCGATCGGACAGCCTCGAACACTGAAGCTTTCTTT. This sequence encodes CASSDRTASNTEAFF. The chain combines TRBV11-2 with TRBJ1-1; TRBD1 is a possible D gene (6 bases). CDR1 is SGHAT and CDR2 is FQNNGV in the germline V gene. This CDR3 is built from 15 residues. Trimming removed 5 bases at V and 1 base at J, with 14 bases between.

V usage is TRBV6-5 and J usage is TRBJ1-2, with D unresolved. CDR1 MNHEY and CDR2 SVGAGI come from the germline V gene. CDR3 length equals 14 residues. V lost 0 bases and J lost 2, with 7 bases in between. The CDR3 nucleotides are TGTGCCAGCAGTTACTCTGCCGCCAACTATGGCTACACCTTC. Its translation: CASSYSAANYGYTF.

The chain joins TRBV5-1 to TRBJ2-1, with 11 bases that match TRBD2. This CDR3 contains 15 residues. Trimming at V came to 4 bases and at J to 8 bases, leaving 8 bases not matched to a gene. CDR1 is SGHRS and CDR2 is YFSETQ in the germline V gene. Here the CDR3 DNA reads TGCGCCAGCAGCCGAGAAAAGACTAGCGGGGATGAGCAGTTCTTC. Translation: CASSREKTSGDEQFF.

In its sample, this clonotype was seen a few times. The chain combines TRBV20-1 with TRBJ1-2; 8 positions match TRBD1. V lost 3 bases to trimming and J lost 2 bases; unmatched junction nucleotides: 2. Germline CDR1 DFQATT, CDR2 SNEGSKA (reference sequence). This CDR3 region has 13 residues. CDR3 in amino acids: CSASTGGNYGYTF. Written as DNA, the CDR3 is TGCAGTGCTAGTACAGGGGGGAACTATGGCTACACCTTC.

V and J are TRBV7-8 and TRBJ2-5; 10 bases map to TRBD1. Trimming cost V 6 bases and J 3 bases; bases outside gene matches: 4. This CDR3 region has 14 residues. Germline V gene data show CDR1 as SGHVS and CDR2 as FQNEAQ. CDR3 coding DNA: TGTGCCAGCAGGAAAGGGACAGGGGAAGAGACCCAGTACTTC. Residues: CASRKGTGEETQYF.

The J gene is TRBJ2-1, the V gene TRBV29-1, with TRBD1 identical over 7 bases. The length of the CDR3 is 14 residues. Germline values: CDR1 SQVTM, CDR2 ANQGSEA. The V gene end was trimmed by 3 bases and the J gene end by 2 bases; junction bases not matched to a gene: 4. The CDR3 sequence: CSVEGQGAYNEQFF. The CDR3 bases are TGCAGCGTTGAGGGGCAGGGGGCCTACAATGAGCAGTTCTTC.

V and J are TRBV5-6 and TRBJ1-5, with no clear D. This CDR3 comprises 13 residues. CDR1 and CDR2 from the germline V gene are SGHDT and YYEEEE. Trimming shortened V by 1 base and J by 6 bases, and 8 bases separated the two germline ends. The CDR3 sequence is CASSLSPGQPQHF. For the CDR3, the DNA is TGTGCCAGCAGCTTGTCGCCGGGTCAGCCCCAGCATTTT.

This clonotype occurred a few times. DNA for the CDR3: TGTGCCAGCAGCTCCAGCGGGGGGAGCTACAATGAGCAGTTCTTC. Translating gives CASSSSGGSYNEQFF. V is TRBV7-3 and J is TRBJ2-1; the match to TRBD2 covers 9 bases. The J segment lost 3 bases and the V segment lost 4 bases, leaving 4 bases of the junction unmatched. CDR1 SGHTA and CDR2 FQGTGA come from the germline V gene. The CDR3 totals 15 residues.

The V call is TRBV9, the J call TRBJ2-3, with TRBD1 identical over 7 bases. Trimming at V came to 4 bases and at J to 0 bases, leaving 2 bases not matched to a gene. The CDR3 has 14 residues. The germline V gene encodes CDR1 SGDLS and CDR2 YYNGEE. CDR3 sequence reads: CASSQQGSTDTQYF. The CDR3 DNA is TGTGCCAGCAGCCAACAGGGGAGCACAGATACGCAGTATTTT.